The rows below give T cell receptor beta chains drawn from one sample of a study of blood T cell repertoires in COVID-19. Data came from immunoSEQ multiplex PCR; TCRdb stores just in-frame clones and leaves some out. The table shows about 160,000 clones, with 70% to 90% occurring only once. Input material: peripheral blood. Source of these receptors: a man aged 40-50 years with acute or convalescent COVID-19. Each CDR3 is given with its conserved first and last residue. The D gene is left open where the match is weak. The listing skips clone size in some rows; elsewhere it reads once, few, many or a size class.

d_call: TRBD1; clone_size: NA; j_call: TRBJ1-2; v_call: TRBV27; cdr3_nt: TGTGCCAGCAGTAGGGGGCCGGACTATGGCTACACCTTC; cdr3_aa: CASSRGPDYGYTF
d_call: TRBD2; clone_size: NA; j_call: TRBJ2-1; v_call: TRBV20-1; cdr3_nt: TGCAGTGCTAGTTCCCTAGCGGGGGGAAATTATGAGCAGTTCTTC; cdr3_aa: CSASSLAGGNYEQFF
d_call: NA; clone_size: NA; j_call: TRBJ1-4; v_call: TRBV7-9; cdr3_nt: TGTGCCAGCAGCCAAAACGGGGAAAAACTGTTTTTT; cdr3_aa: CASSQNGEKLFF
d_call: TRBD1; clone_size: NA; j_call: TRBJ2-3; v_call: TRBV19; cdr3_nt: TGTGCCAGTAGTAATACAGGGGGCCCAGATACGCAGTATTTT; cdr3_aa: CASSNTGGPDTQYF
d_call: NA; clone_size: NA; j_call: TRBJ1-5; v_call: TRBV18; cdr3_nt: TGTGCCAGCTCACCGTCCGCGGGTTCGGCAGTAGGCAATCAGCCCCAGCATTTT; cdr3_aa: CASSPSAGSAVGNQPQHF
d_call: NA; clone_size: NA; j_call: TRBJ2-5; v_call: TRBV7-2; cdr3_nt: TGTGCCAGCAGCTTAAATAGTCAAGAGACCCAGTACTTC; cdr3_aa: CASSLNSQETQYF
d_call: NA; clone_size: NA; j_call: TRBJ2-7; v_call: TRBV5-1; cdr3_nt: TGCGCCAGCAGCTGGGCGGGGCCATCCTACGAGCAGTACTTC; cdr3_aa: CASSWAGPSYEQYF
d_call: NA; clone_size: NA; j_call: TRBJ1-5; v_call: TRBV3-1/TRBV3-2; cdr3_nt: TGTGCCAGCAGCCAAGGACAGGGCAATCAGCCCCAGCATTTT; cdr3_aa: CASSQGQGNQPQHF
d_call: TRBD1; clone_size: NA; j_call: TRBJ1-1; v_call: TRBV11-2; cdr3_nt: TGTGCCAGCAGCTTAGGGGATTACAGGGGTAGGAGCACTGAAGCTTTCTTT; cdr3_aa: CASSLGDYRGRSTEAFF
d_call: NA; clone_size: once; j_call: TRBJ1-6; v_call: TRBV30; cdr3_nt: TGTGCCTGGAGTGTAGATGATGTCGCAGGGCACCACTTT; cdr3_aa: CAWSVDDVAGHHF
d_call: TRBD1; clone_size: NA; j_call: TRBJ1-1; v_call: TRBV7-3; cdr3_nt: TGTGCCAGCAGCATGACAGGGACGAGCACTGAAGCTTTCTTT; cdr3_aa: CASSMTGTSTEAFF
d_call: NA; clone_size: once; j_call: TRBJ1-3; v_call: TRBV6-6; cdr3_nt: TGTGCCAGCAGACAGGACAGCTCTGGAAACACCATATATTTT; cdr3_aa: CASRQDSSGNTIYF
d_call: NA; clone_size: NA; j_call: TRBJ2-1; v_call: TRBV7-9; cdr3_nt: TGTGCCAGCAGCTTAGTCCGGGATTCTCTAGGAGATGAGCAGTTCTTC; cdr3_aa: CASSLVRDSLGDEQFF
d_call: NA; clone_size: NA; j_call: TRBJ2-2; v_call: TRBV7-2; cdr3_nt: TGTGCCAGCAGCTTAGTGGGTGGCGGGGGCCACGGGGAGCTGTTTTTT; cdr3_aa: CASSLVGGGGHGELFF
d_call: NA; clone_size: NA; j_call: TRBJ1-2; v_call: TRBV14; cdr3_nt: TGTGCCAGCAGCTACAGGGACCGGAATGGCTACACCTTC; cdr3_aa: CASSYRDRNGYTF
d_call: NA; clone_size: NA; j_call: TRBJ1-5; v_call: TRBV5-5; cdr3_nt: TGTGCCAGCAGCTTGGCCGGCAATCAGCCCCAGCATTTT; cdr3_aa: CASSLAGNQPQHF
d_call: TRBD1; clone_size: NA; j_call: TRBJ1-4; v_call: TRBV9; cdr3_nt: TGTGCCAGCAGCGCCGGACAGGAGGTGGGAAAACTGTTTTTT; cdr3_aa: CASSAGQEVGKLFF
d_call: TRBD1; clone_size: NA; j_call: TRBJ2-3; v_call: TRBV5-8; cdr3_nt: TGTGCCAGCAGCCTCCTACAGACAGGGACAGATACGCAGTATTTT; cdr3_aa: CASSLLQTGTDTQYF
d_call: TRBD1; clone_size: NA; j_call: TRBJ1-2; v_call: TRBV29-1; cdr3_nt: TGCAGCGTGGACAGGGGAGCTAACTATGGCTACACCTTC; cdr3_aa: CSVDRGANYGYTF
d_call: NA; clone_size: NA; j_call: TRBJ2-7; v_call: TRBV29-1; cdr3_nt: TGCAGCGCTACAGGGACGTACGAGCAGTACTTC; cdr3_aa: CSATGTYEQYF
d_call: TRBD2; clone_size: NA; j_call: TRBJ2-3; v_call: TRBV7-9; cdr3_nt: TGTGCCAGCAGCCTCTATCTAGCGGGGGTCGTGGATACGCAGTATTTT; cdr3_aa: CASSLYLAGVVDTQYF
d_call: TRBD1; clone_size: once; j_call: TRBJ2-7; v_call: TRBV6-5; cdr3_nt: TGTGCCAGCAGGGGGCAGGGGGTGGCCTACGAGCAGTACTTC; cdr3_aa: CASRGQGVAYEQYF
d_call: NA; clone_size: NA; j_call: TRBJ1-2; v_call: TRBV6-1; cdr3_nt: TGTGCCAGCAGTGAAGTAGGGAGCTATGGCTACACCTTC; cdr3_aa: CASSEVGSYGYTF
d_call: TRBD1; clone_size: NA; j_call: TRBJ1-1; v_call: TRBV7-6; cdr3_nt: TGTGCCAGCAGCCGGACAGGGAACATGAACACTGAAGCTTTCTTT; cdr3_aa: CASSRTGNMNTEAFF
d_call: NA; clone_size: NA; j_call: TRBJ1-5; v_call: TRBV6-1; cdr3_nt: TGTGCCAGCAGTGAATCCGACGGGGGGGCATATCAGCCCCAGCATTTT; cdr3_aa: CASSESDGGAYQPQHF
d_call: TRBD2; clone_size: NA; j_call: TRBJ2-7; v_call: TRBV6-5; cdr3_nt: TGTGCCAGCAGTCGGGGGGGAGGTTACGAGCAGTACTTC; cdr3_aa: CASSRGGGYEQYF
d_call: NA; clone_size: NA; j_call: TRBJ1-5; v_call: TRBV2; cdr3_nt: TGTGCCAGCAGTGATCGAGTTAACAATCAGCCCCAGCATTTT; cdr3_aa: CASSDRVNNQPQHF
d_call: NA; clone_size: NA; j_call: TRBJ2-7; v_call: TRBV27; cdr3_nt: TGTGCCAGCAGTTTCCACAGGGACAACTACGAGCAGTACTTC; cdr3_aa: CASSFHRDNYEQYF
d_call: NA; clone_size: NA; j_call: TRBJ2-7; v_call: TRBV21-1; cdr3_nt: TGTGCCAGCAGCAAAGCGCTACTCGGGGACAGGGACTACGAGCAGTACTTC; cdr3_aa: CASSKALLGDRDYEQYF
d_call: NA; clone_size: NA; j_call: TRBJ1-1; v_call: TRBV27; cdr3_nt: TGTGCCAGCAGAAACTCCGGGACATTGTCTGAAGCTTTCTTT; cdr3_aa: CASRNSGTLSEAFF
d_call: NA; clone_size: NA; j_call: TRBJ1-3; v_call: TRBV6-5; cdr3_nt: TGTGCCAGCAGTTTCAGAAGTTGGGGAAACACCATATATTTT; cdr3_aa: CASSFRSWGNTIYF
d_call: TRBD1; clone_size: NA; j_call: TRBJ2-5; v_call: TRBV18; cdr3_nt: TGTGCCAGCTCACTACAGACAGGGGCCCAAGAGACCCAGTACTTC; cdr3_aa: CASSLQTGAQETQYF
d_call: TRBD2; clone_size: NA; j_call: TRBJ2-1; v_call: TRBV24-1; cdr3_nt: TGTGCCACCAGTGATCCACTAGCGGGGGGAGCCAATGAGCAGTTCTTC; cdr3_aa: CATSDPLAGGANEQFF
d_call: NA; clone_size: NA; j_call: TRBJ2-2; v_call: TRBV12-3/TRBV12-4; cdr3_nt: TGTGCCAGCAGCTTAGGTAGCGGGGAGCTGTTTTTT; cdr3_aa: CASSLGSGELFF
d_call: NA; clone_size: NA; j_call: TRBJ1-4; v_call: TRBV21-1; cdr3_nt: TGTGCCAGCAGCATTCGGACAGGAGACAATGAAAAACTGTTTTTT; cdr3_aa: CASSIRTGDNEKLFF
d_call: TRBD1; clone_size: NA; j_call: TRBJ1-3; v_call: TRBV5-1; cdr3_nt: TGCGCCAGCAGCCCGGGCGGGACAGGAGGAAACACCATATATTTT; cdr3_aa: CASSPGGTGGNTIYF
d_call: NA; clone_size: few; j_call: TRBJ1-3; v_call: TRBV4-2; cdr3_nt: TGTGCCAGCAGCCAGAGTCCTTCCTCTGGAAACACCATATATTTT; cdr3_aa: CASSQSPSSGNTIYF
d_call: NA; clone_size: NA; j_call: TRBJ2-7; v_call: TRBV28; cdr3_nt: TGTGCCAGCAGGGGAACGGGAAAAAAAGGCGAGCAGTACTTC; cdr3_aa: CASRGTGKKGEQYF
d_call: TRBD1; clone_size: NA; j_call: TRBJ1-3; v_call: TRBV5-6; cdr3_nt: TGTGCCAGCAGCTTCCAGGGGGCGAGTGGAAACACCATATATTTT; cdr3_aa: CASSFQGASGNTIYF
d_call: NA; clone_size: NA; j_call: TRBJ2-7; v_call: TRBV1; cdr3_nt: TGCACCAGCAGCCATGATATAGCGGGGGGGCGACCCTACGAGCAGTACTTC; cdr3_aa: CTSSHDIAGGRPYEQYF
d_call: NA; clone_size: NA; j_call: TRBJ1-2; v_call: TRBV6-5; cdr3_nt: TGTGCCAGTACCGTCGGGAGGGTTAAAGGCTACACCTTC; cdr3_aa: CASTVGRVKGYTF
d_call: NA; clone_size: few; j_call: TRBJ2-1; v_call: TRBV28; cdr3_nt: TGTGCCAGCAGTTTATTGGCTCCCCCCTACAATGAGCAGTTCTTC; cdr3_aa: CASSLLAPPYNEQFF
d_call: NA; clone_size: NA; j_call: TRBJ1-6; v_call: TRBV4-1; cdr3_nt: TGCGCCAGCAGCCAAGATAAGGGGGATCCCCTCCACTTT; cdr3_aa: CASSQDKGDPLHF
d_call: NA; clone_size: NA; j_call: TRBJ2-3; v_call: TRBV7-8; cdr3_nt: TGTGCCAGCAGCTTCGGCGGGGTCTTCACAGATACGCAGTATTTT; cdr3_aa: CASSFGGVFTDTQYF
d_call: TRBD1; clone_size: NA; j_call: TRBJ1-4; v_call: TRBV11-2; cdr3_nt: TGTGCCAGCAGCTTCGCCAGGGGGCGGAATGAAAAACTGTTTTTT; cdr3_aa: CASSFARGRNEKLFF
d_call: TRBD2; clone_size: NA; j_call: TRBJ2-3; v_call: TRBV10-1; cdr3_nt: TGCGCCAGCAGTGAGTCCCTTGGGGGGGCAGATACGCAGTATTTT; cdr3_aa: CASSESLGGADTQYF
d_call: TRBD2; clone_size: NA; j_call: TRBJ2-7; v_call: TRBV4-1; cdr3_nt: TGCGCCAGCAGCCAAACCGGACTAGCGGATAGCTCCTACGAGCAGTACTTC; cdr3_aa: CASSQTGLADSSYEQYF
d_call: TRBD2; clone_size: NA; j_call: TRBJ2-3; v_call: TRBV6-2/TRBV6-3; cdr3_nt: TGTGCCAGCAGTGAGCAGCGGGGCCAAAGGAATACGCAGTATTTT; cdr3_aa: CASSEQRGQRNTQYF
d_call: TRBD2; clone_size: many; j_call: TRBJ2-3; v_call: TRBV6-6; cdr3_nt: TGTGCCAGCACCATAGCGGGGGGAGTCACAGATACGCAGTATTTT; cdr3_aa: CASTIAGGVTDTQYF
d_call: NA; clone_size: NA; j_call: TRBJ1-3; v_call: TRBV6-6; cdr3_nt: TGTGCCAGCAGAACCGGGGGAGCTGGAAACACCATATATTTT; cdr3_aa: CASRTGGAGNTIYF
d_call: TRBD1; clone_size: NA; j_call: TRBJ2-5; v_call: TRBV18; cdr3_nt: TGTGCCAGCTCACTGGACAGGAGGCAAGAGACCCAGTACTTC; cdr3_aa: CASSLDRRQETQYF
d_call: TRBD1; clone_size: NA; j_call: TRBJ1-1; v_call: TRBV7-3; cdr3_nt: TGTGCCAGCAGCACCCCAGGGGGCTTAGCTTTCTTT; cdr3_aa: CASSTPGGLAFF
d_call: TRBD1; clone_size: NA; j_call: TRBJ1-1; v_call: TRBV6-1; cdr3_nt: TGTGCCAGCAGTGCGCGGACAGGGGGCGGAGGCACTGAAGCTTTCTTT; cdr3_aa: CASSARTGGGGTEAFF
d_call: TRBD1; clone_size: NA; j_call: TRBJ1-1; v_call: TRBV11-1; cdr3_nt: TGTGCCAGCAGCTTAAAGGGGACAGGACTGGGTACTGAAGCTTTCTTT; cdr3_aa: CASSLKGTGLGTEAFF
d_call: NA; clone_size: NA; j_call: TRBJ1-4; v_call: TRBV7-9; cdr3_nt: TGTGCCAGCAGCCTGGGGGCCAGAACCCTTCGAACAACTAATGAAAAACTGTTTTTT; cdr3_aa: CASSLGARTLRTTNEKLFF
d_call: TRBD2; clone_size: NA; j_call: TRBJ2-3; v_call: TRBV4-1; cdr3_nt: TGCGCCAGCAGCCACAGGACTAGCGGGGGGGCGAGCACAGATACGCAGTATTTT; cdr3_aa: CASSHRTSGGASTDTQYF
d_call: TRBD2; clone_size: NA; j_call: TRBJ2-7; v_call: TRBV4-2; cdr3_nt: TGTGCCAGCAGCCAAGGGGGGGGCGAGCAGTACTTC; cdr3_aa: CASSQGGGEQYF